The T cell receptor beta chain described here comes from a study of molecular identifiers for immune sequencing clone quantification. The table lists this clonotype with many counts. Using its own MiXCR run on the PCR reads, TCRdb lists one record per CDR3 protein. The sample records approximately 90,000 distinct CDR3 sequences, approximately 25% being singletons. Germline CDR1 and CDR2: SGHDT and YYEEEE. V gave up 4 bases and J gave up 0 bases, with 11 bases separating them. The CDR3 has 14 amino acids. The receptor comes from a human donor in good health. Some libraries in this study had Jurkat cell RNA spiked in. The specimen was naive CD8+ T cells from blood, with Jurkat cell RNA spiked in. Subset denoted: FACS-sorted CD8+CD4-CCR7+CD45RA+ naive T cells. The V gene is TRBV5-6, the J gene TRBJ2-7; no firm D call. CDR3 nucleotide sequence: TGTGCCAGCAGCCCCGGGTCTAGCTCCTACGAGCAGTACTTC. This sequence encodes CASSPGSSSYEQYF.